This T cell receptor beta chain was sequenced for a study of cytomegalovirus exposure and HLA in healthy donors. The PCR used 60 Vbeta and 13 Jbeta primers. Under the authors' procedure: In a later analysis, of roughly 83 million unique beta chains, approximately 10 million appeared in at least two donors. Only in-frame clones appear in the TCRdb table, and some are missing; sequencing was by immunoSEQ multiplex PCR. The DNA gave D and trimming, while V, J and clone size come from that table. Of some 100,000 clones in the sample, roughly 79% were seen once. Trimming removed 4 bases at V and 3 bases at J, with 15 bases between. Germline V gene sequence: CDR1 LGHNA, CDR2 YNFKEQ. The CDR3 is 16 amino acids. General study results and limits: In an earlier analysis, in some 500 donors, most V segments appeared productive either ~87% or ~30% of the time. As was reported, the HLA-A and HLA-B alleles of most subjects were accurately predicted from TCR beta sequences. Most likely, a cluster of highly shared sequence variants arose as a sequencing artifact.

For this clone: Its target is not known.

Sequencing input: PBMCs. This clonotype originated in a man aged 40-50 years in good health and CMV-seronegative. The rearrangement uses TRBV4-2 and TRBJ1-4, with D maybe TRBD1 (6 bases). The DNA of the CDR3 is TGTGCCAGCAGCCCTTACTCAGGGGAACCTAATGAAAAACTGTTTTTT. Its translation: CASSPYSGEPNEKLFF.